Described below is a single T cell receptor beta chain sequence and its context. The data are from a study of shared clonotypes between healthy human individuals. V lost 5 bases to trimming and J lost 5 bases, with 4 bases between them. The V gene's germline CDR1 is PRHDT and CDR2 FYEKMQ (reference sequence). This CDR3 contains 10 residues. Repertoires were generated with immunoSEQ multiplex PCR, while TCRdb's copy carries only in-frame clones and drops some. The sample shows about 1.5 million clones, roughly 96% of them seen only once. The sample comprised naive CD4+ T cells sorted from blood. Documented subset: CD45RA+ positively selected. The chain links TRBV13 to TRBJ2-7; D is ambiguous. The source is a man between 25 and 39 years old in good health. In nucleotides, the CDR3 is TGTGCCAGCAGCCACGACGAGCAGTACTTC. Protein: CASSHDEQYF.